Reported below is one T cell receptor (beta chain). An end of the junction differs from the germline gene, which may be a read error. This sample was included in a study of blood T cells in healthy people across ages. Germline V gene data show CDR1 as KGHSH and CDR2 as LQKENI. The CDR3 loop spans 13 amino acids. Primers used in a second PCR of about 7 to 12 cycles were a sample-barcoded 5' primer and a J-beta primer mix. Via MiXCR, TCRdb re-called the 5' RACE reads, giving one row per CDR3 protein. The table records hundreds of thousands of distinct CDR3 sequences, over 45% of them present only once. The sequenced sample was blood. The receptor comes from a woman between 55 and 75 years old in good health. The gene calls are TRBV18 and TRBJ2-7, with D perhaps given as TRBD1 or TRBD2 (7 bases each). Written as DNA, the CDR3 is TGTGCCAGCCCACCAGGGGGGGACTACGAGCAGTACTTC. Translation: CASPPGGDYEQYF.